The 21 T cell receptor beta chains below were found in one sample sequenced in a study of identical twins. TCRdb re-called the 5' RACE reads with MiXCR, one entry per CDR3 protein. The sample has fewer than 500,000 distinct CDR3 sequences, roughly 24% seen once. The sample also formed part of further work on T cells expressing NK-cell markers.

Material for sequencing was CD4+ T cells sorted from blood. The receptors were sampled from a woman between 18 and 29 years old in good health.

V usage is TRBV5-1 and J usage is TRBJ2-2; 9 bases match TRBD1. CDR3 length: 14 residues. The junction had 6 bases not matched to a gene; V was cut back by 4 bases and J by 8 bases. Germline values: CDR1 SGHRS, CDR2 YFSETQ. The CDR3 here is CASSVRTGAGELFF. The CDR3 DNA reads TGCGCCAGCAGCGTCAGGACAGGGGCTGGGGAGCTGTTTTTT.

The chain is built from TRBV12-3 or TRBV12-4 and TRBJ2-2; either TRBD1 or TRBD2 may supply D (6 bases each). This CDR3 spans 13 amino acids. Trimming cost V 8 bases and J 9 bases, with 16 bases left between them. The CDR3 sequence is CASLGGISRELFF. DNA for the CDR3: TGTGCCAGCTTAGGGGGGATCTCCCGGGAGCTGTTTTTT.

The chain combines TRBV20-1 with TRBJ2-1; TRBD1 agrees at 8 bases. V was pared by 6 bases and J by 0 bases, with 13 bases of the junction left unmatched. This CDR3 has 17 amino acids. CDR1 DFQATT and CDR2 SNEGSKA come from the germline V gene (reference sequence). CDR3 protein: CSAPPPYRGSSYNEQFF. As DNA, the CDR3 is TGCAGTGCCCCCCCGCCTTACAGGGGGAGCTCCTACAATGAGCAGTTCTTC.

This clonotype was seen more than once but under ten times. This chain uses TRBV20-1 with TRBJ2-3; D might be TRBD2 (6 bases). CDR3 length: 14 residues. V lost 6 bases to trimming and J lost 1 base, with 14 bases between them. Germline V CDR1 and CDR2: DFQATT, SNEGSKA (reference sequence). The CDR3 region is CSASPPGGTDTQYF. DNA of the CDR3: TGCAGTGCCAGCCCTCCGGGGGGCACAGATACGCAGTATTTT.

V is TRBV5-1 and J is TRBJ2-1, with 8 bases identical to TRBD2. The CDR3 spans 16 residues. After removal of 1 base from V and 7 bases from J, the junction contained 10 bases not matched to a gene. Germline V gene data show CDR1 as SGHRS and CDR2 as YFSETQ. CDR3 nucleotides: TGCGCCAGCAGCTTGAGTCTAGCGGGTAATGTGAATGAGCAGTTCTTC. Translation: CASSLSLAGNVNEQFF.

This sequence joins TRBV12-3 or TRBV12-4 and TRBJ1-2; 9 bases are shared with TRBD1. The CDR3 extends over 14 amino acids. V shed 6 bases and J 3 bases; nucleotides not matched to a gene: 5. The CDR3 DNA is TGTGCCAGCAGGTGGACAGGGGCGTACTATGGCTACACCTTC. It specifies CASRWTGAYYGYTF.

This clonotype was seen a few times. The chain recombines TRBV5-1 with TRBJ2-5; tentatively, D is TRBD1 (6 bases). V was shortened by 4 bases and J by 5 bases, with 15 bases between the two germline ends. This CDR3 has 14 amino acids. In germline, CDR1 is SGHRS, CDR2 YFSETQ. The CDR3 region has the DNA TGCGCCAGCAGCCTCTGGGACCAGGGGGAGACCCAGTACTTC. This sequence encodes CASSLWDQGETQYF.

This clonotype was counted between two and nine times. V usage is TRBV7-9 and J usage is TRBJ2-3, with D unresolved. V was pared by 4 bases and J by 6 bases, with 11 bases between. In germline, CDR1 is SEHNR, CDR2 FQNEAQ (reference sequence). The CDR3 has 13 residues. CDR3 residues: CASSSVPGDTQYF. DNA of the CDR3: TGTGCCAGCAGCTCCGTACCCGGGGATACGCAGTATTTT.

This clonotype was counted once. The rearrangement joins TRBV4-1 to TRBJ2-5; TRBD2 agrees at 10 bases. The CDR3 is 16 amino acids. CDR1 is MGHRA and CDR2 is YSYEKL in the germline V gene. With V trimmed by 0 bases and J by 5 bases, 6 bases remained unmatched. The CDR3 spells CASSQDRSGGAETQYF. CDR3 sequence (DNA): TGCGCCAGCAGCCAAGATCGAAGCGGGGGGGCCGAGACCCAGTACTTC.

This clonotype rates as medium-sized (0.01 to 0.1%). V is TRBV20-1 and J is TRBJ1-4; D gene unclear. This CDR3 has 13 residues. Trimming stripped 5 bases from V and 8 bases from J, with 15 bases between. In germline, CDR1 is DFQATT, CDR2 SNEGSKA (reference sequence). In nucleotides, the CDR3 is TGCAGTGCTCTGGGTCTAACCTCCGAAAAACTGTTTTTT. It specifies CSALGLTSEKLFF.

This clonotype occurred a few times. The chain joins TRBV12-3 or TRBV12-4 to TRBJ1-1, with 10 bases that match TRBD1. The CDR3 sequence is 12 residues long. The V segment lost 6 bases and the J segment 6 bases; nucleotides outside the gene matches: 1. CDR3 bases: TGTGCCAGCAGGACAGGGGGCTCTGAAGCTTTCTTT. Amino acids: CASRTGGSEAFF.

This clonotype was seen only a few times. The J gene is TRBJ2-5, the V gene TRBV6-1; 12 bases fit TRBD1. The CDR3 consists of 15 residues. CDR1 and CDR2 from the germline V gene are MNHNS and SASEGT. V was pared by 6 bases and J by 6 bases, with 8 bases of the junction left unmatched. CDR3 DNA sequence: TGTGCCAGCAGGCCCGGGACAGGGGGCAGTAAGACCCAGTACTTC. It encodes CASRPGTGGSKTQYF.

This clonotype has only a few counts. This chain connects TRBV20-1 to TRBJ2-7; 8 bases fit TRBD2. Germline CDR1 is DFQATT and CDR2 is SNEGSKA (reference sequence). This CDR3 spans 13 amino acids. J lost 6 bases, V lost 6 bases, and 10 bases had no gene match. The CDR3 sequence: CSAGTGLGAEQYF. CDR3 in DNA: TGCAGTGCCGGAACGGGACTAGGAGCCGAGCAGTACTTC.

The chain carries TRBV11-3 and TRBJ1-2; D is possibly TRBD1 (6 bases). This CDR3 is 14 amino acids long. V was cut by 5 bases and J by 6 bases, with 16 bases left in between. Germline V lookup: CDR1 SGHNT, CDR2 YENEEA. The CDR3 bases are TGTGCCAGCAGCCCCGAGGGGGGCATCAATGGCTACACCTTC. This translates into CASSPEGGINGYTF.

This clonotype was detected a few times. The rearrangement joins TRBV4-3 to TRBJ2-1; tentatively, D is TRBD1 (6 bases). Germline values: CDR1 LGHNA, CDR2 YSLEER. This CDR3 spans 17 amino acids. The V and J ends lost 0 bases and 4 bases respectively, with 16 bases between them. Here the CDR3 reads CASSQEAHRDYYNEQFF. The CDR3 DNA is TGCGCCAGCAGCCAAGAGGCGCACAGGGATTATTACAATGAGCAGTTCTTC.

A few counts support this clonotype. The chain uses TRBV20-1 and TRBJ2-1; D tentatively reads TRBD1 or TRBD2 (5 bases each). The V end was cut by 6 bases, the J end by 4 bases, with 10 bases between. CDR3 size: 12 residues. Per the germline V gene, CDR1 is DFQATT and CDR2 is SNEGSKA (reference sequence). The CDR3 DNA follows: TGCAGTGCCCGGGACGTATACAATGAGCAGTTCTTC. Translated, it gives CSARDVYNEQFF.

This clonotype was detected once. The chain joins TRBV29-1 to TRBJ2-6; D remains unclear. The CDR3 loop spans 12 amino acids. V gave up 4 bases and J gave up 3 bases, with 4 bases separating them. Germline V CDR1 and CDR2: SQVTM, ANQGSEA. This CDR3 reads CSVGGGANVLTF. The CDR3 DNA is TGCAGCGTTGGAGGTGGGGCCAACGTCCTGACTTTC.

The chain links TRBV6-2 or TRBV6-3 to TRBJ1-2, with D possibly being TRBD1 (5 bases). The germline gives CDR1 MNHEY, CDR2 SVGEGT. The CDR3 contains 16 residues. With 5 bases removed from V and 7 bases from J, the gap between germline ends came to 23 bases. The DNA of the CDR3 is TGTGCCAGCAGTGAAGCTGCGATCAGGGAATTGGTTGGCTACACCTTC. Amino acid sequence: CASSEAAIRELVGYTF.

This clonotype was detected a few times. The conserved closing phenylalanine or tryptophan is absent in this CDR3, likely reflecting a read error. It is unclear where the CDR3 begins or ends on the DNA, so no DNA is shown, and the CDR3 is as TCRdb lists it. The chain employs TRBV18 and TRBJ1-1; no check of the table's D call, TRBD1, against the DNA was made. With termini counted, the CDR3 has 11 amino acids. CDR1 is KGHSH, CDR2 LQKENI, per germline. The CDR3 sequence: CASSLGTELRV.

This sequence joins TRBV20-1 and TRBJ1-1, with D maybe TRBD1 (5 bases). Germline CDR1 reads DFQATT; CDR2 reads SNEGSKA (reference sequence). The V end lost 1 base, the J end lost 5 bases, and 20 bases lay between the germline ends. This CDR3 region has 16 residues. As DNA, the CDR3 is TGCAGTGCTAGAGGGCGGTTGAGGGGAACGTGGACTGAAGCTTTCTTT. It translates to CSARGRLRGTWTEAFF.

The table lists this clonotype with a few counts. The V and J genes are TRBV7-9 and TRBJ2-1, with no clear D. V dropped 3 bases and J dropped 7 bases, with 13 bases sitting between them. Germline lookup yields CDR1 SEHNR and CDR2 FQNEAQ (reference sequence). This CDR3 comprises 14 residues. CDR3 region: CASSFKGIGNEQFF. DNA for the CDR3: TGTGCCAGCAGCTTTAAGGGAATCGGGAATGAGCAGTTCTTC.